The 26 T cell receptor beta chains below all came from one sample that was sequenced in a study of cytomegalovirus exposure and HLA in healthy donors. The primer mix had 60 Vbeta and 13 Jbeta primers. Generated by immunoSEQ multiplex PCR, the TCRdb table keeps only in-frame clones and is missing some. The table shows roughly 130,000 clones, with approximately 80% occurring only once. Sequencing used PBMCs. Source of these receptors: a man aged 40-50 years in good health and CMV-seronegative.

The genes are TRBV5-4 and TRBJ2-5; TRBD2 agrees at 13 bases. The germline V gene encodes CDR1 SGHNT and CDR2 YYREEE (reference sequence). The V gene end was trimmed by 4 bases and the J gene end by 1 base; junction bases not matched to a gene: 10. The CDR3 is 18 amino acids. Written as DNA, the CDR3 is TGTGCCAGCAGCCGCTGGACTAGCGGGGGTATATTCCAAGAGACCCAGTACTTC. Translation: CASSRWTSGGIFQETQYF. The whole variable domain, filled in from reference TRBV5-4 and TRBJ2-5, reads ETGVTQSPTHLIKTRGQQVTLRCSSQSGHNTVSWYQQALGQGPQFIFQYYREEENGRGNFPPRFSGLQFPNYSSELNVNALELDDSALYLCASSRWTSGGIFQETQYFGPGTRLLVL.

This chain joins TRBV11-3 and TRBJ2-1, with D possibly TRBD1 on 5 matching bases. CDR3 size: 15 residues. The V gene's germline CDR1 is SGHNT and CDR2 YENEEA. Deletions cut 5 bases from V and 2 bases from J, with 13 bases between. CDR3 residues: CASSPTLTAYNEQFF. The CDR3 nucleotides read TGTGCCAGCAGCCCTACTCTGACAGCCTACAATGAGCAGTTCTTC.

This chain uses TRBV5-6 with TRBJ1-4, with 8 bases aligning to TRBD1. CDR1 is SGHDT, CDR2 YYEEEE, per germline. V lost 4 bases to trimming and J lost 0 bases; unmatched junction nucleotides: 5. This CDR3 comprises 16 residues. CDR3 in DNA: TGTGCCAGCAGCCCCGGGACAGGCGCAACTAATGAAAAACTGTTTTTT. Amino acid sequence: CASSPGTGATNEKLFF.

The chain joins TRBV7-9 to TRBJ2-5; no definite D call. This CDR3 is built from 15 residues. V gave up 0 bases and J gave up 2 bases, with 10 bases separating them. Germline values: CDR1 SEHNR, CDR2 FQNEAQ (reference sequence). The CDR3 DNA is TGTGCCAGCAGCTTAGCAGGCAGACTTCAAGAGACCCAGTACTTC. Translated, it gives CASSLAGRLQETQYF.

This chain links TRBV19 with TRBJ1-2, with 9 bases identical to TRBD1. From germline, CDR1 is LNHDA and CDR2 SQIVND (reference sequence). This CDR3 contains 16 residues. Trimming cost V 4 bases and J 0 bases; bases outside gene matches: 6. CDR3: CASSTRGQGANYGYTF. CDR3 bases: TGTGCCAGTAGTACCCGGGGACAGGGTGCTAACTATGGCTACACCTTC.

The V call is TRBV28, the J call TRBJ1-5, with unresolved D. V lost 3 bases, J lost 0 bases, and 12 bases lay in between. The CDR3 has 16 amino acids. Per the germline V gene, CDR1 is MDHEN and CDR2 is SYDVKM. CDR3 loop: CASSFPVQYSNQPQHF. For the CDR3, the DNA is TGTGCCAGCAGTTTTCCCGTACAATATAGCAATCAGCCCCAGCATTTT.

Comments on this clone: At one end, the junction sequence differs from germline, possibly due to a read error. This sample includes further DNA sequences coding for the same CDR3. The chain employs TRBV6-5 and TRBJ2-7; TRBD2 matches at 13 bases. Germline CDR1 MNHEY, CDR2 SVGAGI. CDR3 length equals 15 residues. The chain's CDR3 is CASSQLAGGPYEQYF. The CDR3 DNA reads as TGTGCCAGCAGCCAACTAGCGGGGGGGCCCTACGAACAGTACTTC.

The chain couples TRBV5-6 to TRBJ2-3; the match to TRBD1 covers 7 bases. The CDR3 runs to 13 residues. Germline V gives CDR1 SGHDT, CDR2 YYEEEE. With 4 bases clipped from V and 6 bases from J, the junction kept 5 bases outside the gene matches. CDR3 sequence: CASSTGQSDTQYF. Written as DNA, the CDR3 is TGTGCCAGCAGCACGGGACAGTCTGATACGCAGTATTTT.

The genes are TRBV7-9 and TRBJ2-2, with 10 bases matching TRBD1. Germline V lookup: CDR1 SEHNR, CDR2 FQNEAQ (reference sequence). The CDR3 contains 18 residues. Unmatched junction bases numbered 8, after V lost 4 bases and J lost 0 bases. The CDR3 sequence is CASSSTGTGVSNTGELFF. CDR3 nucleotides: TGTGCCAGCAGCTCTACCGGGACAGGGGTTTCGAACACCGGGGAGCTGTTTTTT. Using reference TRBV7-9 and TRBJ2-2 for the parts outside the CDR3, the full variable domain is DTGVSQNPRHKITKRGQNVTFRCDPISEHNRLYWYRQTLGQGPEFLTYFQNEAQLEKSRLLSDRFSAERPKGSFSTLEIQRTEQGDSAMYLCASSSTGTGVSNTGELFFGEGSRLTVL.

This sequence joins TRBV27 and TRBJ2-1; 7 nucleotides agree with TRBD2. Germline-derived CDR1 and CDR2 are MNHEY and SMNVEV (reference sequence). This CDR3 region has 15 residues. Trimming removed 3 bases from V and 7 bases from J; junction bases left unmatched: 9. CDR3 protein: CASSFLAGERNEQFF. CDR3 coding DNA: TGTGCCAGCAGTTTCCTCGCGGGAGAGAGGAATGAGCAGTTCTTC.

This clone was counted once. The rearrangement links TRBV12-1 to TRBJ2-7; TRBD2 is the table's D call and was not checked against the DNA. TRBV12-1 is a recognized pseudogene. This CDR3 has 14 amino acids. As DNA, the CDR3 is TGTGCCAGCAGCTTTCCGGGAGGGCCCTACGAGCAGTACTTC. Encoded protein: CASSFPGGPYEQYF.

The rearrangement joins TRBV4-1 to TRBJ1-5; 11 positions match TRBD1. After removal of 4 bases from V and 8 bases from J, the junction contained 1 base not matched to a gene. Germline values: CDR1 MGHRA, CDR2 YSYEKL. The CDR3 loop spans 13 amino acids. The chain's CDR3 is CASSRGQGEPQHF. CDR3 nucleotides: TGCGCCAGCAGCCGGGGACAGGGGGAGCCCCAGCATTTT.

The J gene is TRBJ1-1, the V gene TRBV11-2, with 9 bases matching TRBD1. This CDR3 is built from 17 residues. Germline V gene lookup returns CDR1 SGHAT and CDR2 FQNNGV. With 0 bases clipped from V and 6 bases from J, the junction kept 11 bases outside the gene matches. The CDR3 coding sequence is TGTGCCAGCAGCTTAGAGGGTGGGACAGGGCTGGGGGCTGAAGCTTTCTTT. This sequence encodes CASSLEGGTGLGAEAFF.

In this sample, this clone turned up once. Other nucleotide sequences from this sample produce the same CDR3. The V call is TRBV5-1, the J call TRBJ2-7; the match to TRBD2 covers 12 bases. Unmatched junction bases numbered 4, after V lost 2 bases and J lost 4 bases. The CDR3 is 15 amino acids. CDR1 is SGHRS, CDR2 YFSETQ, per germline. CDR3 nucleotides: TGCGCCAGCAGCTTAAGACTAGCGGGAGTTTACGAGCAGTACTTC. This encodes CASSLRLAGVYEQYF.

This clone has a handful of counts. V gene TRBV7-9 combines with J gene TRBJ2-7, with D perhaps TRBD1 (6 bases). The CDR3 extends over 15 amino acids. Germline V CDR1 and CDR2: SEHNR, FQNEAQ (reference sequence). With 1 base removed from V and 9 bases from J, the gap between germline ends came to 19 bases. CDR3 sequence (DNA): TGTGCCAGCAGCTTAGGTGGGGGCGTTTCGTCTGTGCAGTACTTC. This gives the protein CASSLGGGVSSVQYF.

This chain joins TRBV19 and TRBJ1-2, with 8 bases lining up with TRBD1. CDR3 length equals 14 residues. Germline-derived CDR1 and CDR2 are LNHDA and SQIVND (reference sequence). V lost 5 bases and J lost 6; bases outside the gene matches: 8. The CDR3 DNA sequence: TGTGCCAGTAGTCCCCAGCAGGGGGCCAATGGCTACACCTTC. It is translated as CASSPQQGANGYTF. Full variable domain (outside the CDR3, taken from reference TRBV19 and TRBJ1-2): DGGITQSPKYLFRKEGQNVTLSCEQNLNHDAMYWYRQDPGQGLRLIYYSQIVNDFQKGDIAEGYSVSREKKESFPLTVTSAQKNPTAFYLCASSPQQGANGYTFGSGTRLTVV.

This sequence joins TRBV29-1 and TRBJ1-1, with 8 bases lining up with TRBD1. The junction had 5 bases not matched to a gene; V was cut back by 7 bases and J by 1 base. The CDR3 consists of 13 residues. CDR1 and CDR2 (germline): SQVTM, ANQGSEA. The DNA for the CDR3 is TGCAGCGCCCCAGGGACAGGGAACACTGAAGCTTTCTTT. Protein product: CSAPGTGNTEAFF.

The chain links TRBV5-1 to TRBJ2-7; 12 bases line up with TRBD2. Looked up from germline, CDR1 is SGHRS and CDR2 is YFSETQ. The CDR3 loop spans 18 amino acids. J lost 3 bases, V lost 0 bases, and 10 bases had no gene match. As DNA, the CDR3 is TGCGCCAGCAGCTTGGGGGGACCTAAGACTAGCGGGAGCTACGAGCAGTACTTC. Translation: CASSLGGPKTSGSYEQYF.

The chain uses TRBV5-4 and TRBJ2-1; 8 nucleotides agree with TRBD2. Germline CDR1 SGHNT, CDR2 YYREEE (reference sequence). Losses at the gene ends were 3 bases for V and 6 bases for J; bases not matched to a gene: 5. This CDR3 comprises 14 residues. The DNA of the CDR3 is TGTGCCAGCAGCTACCTCGGACTAGCCAATGAGCAGTTCTTC. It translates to CASSYLGLANEQFF.

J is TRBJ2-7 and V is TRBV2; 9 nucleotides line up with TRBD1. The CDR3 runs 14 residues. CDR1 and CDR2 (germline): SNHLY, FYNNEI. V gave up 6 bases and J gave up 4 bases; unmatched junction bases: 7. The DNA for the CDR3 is TGTGCCAGCAGGCCACAGGGGGCGTCGTACGAGCAGTACTTC. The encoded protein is CASRPQGASYEQYF.

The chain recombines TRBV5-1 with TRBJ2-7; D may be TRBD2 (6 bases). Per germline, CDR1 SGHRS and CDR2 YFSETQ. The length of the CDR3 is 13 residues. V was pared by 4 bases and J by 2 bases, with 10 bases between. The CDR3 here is CASSPDYPYEQYF. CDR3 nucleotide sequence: TGCGCCAGCAGCCCGGACTACCCCTACGAGCAGTACTTC. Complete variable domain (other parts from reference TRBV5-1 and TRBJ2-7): KAGVTQTPRYLIKTRGQQVTLSCSPISGHRSVSWYQQTPGQGLQFLFEYFSETQRNKGNFPGRFSGRQFSNSRSEMNVSTLELGDSALYLCASSPDYPYEQYFGPGTRLTVT.

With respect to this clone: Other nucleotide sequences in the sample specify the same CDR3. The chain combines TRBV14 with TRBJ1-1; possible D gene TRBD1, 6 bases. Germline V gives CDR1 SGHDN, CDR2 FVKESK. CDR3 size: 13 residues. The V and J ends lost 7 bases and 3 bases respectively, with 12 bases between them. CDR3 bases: TGTGCCAGCATCAAAACAGGGTACACTGAAGCTTTCTTT. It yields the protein CASIKTGYTEAFF.

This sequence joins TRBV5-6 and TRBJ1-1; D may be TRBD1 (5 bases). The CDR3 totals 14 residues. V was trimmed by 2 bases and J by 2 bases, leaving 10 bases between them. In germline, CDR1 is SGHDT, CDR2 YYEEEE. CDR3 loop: CASSFWGVNTEAFF. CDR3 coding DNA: TGTGCCAGCAGCTTTTGGGGGGTAAACACTGAAGCTTTCTTT.

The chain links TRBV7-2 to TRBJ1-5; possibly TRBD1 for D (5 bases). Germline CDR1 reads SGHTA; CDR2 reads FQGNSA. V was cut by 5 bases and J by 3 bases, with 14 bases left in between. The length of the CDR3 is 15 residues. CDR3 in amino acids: CASSPFGGYNQPQHF. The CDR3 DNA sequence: TGTGCCAGCAGCCCCTTTGGGGGGTACAATCAGCCCCAGCATTTT.

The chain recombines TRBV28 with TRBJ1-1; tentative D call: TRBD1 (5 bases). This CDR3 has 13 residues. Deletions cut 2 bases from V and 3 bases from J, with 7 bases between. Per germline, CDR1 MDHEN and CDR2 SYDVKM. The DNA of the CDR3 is TGTGCCAGCAGTTTACAGGGTCACACTGAAGCTTTCTTT. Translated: CASSLQGHTEAFF.

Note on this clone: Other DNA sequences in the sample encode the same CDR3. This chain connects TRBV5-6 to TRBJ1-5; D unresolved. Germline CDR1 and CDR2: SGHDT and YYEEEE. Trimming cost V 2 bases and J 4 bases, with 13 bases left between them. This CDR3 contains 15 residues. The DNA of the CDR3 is TGTGCCAGCAGCTTCCTAAGAGAGTTGAATCAGCCCCAGCATTTT. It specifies CASSFLRELNQPQHF.